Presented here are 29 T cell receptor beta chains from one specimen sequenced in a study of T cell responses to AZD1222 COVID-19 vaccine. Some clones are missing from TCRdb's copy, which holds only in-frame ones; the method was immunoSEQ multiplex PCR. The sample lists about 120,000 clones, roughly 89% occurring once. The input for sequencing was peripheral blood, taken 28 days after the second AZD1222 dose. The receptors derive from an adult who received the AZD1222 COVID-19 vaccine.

The CDR3 DNA reads TGTGCCAGCAGTTACGGAGGGGGGGACAACTATGGCTACACCTTC. Its translation is CASSYGGGDNYGYTF. The chain couples TRBV6-5 to TRBJ1-2, with D possibly matching TRBD1 (6 bases). CDR3 size: 15 residues. V was clipped by 2 bases and J by 2 bases, with 12 bases between them. Germline CDR1 is MNHEY and CDR2 is SVGAGI.

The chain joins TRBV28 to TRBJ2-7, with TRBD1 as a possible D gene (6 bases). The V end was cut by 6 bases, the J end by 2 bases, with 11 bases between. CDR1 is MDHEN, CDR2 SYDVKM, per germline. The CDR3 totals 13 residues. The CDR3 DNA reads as TGTGCCAGCAGCCCAGGGGTTGCCTACGAGCAGTACTTC. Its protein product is CASSPGVAYEQYF.

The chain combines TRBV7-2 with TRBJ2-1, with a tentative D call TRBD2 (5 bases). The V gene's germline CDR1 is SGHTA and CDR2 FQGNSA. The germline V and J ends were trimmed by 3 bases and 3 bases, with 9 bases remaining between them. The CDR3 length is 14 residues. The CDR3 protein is CASSFGLRYNEQFF. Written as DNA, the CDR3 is TGTGCCAGCAGCTTCGGACTGCGCTACAATGAGCAGTTCTTC.

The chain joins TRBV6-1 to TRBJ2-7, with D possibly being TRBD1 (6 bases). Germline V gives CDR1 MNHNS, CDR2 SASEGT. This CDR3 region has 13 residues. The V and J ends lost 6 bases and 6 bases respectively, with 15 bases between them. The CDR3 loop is CASSPSGRGEQYF. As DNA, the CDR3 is TGTGCCAGCAGCCCTTCGGGCAGGGGCGAGCAGTACTTC.

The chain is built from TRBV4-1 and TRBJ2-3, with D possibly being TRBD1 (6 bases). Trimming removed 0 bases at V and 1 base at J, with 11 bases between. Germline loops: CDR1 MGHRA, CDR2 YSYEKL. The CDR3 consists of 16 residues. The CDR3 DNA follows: TGCGCCAGCAGCCAAGAGCGCAGGGGTGGCACAGATACGCAGTATTTT. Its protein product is CASSQERRGGTDTQYF.

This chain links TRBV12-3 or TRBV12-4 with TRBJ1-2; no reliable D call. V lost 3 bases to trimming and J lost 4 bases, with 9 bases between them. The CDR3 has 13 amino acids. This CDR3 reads CASSLGVTYGYTF. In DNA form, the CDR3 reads TGTGCCAGCAGTTTGGGAGTAACCTATGGCTACACCTTC.

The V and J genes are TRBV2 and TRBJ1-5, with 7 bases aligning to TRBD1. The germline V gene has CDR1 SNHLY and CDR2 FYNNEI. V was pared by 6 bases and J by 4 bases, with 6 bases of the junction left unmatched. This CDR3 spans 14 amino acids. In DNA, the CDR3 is TGTGCCAGCAGATTTACAGGGGCGAATCAGCCCCAGCATTTT. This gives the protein CASRFTGANQPQHF.

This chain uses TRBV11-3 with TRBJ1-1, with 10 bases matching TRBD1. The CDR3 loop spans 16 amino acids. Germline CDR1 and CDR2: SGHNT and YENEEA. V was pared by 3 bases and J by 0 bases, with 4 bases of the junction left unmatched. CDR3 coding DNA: TGTGCCAGCAGCTTCCGGGACAGGGGACTGAACACTGAAGCTTTCTTT. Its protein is CASSFRDRGLNTEAFF.

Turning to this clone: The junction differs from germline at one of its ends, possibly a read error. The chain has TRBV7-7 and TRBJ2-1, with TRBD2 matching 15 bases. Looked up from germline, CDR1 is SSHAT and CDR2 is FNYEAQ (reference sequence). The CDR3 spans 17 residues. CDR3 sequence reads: CASSRGLAGGLDNEQFF. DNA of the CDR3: TGTGCTAGCAGCCGGGGACTAGCGGGAGGTCTAGACAATGAGCAGTTCTTC.

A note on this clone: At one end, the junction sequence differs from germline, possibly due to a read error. Here the CDR3 reads CASSSSEQYF. CDR3 DNA sequence: TGTGCCAGCAGTTCCTCCGAGCAGTACTTC. This chain connects TRBV28 to TRBJ2-7; D gene uncertain. The CDR3 spans 10 residues. CDR1 is MDHEN, CDR2 SYDVKM, per germline.

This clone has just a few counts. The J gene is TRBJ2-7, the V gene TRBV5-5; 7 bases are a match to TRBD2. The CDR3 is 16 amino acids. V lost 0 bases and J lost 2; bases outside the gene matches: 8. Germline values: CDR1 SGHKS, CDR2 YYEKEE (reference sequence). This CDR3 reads CASSLVGEGTPYEQYF. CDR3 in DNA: TGTGCCAGCAGCTTGGTTGGGGAGGGGACTCCCTACGAGCAGTACTTC.

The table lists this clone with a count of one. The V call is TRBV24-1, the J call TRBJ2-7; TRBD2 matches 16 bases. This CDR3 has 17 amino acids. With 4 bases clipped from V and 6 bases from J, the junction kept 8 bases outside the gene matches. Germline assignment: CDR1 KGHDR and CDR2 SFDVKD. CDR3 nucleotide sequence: TGTGCCACCAGTGACCCCGGGACTAGCGGGAGGGCCGGCGAGCAGTACTTC. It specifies CATSDPGTSGRAGEQYF.

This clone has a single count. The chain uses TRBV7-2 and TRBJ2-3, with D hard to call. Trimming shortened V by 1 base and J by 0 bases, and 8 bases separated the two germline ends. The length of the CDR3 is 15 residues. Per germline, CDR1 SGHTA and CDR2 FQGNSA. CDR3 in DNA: TGTGCCAGCAGCTTAGGACGGTCTAGCACAGATACGCAGTATTTT. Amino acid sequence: CASSLGRSSTDTQYF.

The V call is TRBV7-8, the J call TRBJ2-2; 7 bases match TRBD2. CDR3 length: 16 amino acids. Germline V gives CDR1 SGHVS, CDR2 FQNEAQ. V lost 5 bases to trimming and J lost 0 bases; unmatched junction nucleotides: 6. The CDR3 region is CASSPTGTTNTGELFF. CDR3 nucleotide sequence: TGTGCCAGCAGCCCGACCGGGACTACGAACACCGGGGAGCTGTTTTTT.

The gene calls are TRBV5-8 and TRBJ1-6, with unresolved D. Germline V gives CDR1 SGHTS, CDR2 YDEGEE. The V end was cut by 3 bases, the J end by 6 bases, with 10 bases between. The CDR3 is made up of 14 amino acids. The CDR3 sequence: CASSSGGPNSPLHF. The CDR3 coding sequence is TGTGCCAGCAGCTCCGGAGGACCTAATTCACCCCTCCACTTT.

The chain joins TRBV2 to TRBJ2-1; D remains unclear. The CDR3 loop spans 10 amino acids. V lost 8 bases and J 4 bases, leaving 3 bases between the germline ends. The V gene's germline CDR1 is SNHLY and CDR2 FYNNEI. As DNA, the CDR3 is TGTGCCAGCGGGTACAATGAGCAGTTCTTC. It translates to CASGYNEQFF.

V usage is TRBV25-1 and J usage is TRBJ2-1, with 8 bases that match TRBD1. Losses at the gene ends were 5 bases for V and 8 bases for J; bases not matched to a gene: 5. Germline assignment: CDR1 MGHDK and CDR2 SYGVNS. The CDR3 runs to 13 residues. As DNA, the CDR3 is TGTGCCAGCAGTAGGACAGGGCGGGATGAGCAGTTCTTC. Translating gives CASSRTGRDEQFF.

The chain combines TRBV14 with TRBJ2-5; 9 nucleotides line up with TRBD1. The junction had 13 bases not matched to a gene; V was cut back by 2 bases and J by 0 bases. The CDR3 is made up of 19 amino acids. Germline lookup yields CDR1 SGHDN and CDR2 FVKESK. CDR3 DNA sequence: TGTGCCAGCAGCCAACCGTCCTTTAGAGGGACAGGGTACCAAGAGACCCAGTACTTC. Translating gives CASSQPSFRGTGYQETQYF.

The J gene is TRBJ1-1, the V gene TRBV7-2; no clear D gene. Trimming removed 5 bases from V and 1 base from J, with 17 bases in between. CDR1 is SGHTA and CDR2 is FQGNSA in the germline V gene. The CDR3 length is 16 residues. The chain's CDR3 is CASSAGGPIGNTEAFF. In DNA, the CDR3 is TGTGCCAGCAGCGCCGGTGGCCCGATTGGGAACACTGAAGCTTTCTTT.

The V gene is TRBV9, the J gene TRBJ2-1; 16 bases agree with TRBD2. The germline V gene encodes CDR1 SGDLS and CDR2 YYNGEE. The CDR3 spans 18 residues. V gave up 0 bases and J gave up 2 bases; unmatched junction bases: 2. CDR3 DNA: TGTGCCAGCAGCGTAGCCGGGACTAGCGGGGGGGCCTACAATGAGCAGTTCTTC. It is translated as CASSVAGTSGGAYNEQFF.

CDR3 DNA sequence: TGTGCCAGCACCGGACACGGGGCCTACGAGCAGTACTTC. Translation gives CASTGHGAYEQYF. This chain connects TRBV12-3 or TRBV12-4 to TRBJ2-7; tentatively, D is TRBD1 or TRBD2 (5 bases each). This CDR3 is 13 amino acids long. V was trimmed by 7 bases and J by 2 bases, leaving 12 bases between them.

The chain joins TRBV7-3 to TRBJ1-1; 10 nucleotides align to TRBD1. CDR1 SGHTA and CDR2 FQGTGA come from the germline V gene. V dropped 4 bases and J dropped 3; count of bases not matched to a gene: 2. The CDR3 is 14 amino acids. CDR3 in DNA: TGTGCCAGCAGCTCCGGGACAGGGGACACTGAAGCTTTCTTT. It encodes CASSSGTGDTEAFF.

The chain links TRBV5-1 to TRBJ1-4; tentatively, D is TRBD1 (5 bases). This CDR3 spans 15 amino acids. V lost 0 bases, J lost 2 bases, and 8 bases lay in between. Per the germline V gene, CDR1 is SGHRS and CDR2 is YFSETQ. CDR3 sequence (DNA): TGCGCCAGCAGCTTGGTAGCAGGGACTAATGAAAAACTGTTTTTT. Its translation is CASSLVAGTNEKLFF.

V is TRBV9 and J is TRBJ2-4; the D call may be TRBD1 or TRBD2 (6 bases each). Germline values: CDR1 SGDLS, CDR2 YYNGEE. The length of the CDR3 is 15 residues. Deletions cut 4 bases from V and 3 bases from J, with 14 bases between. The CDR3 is CASSFTEGGKNIQYF. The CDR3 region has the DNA TGTGCCAGCAGCTTCACGGAGGGGGGCAAAAACATTCAGTACTTC.

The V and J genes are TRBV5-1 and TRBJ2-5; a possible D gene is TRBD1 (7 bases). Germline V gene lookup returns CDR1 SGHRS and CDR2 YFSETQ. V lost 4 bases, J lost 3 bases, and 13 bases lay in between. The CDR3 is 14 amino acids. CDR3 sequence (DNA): TGCGCCAGCAGCGGAGGGACAGCGAAAGAGACCCAGTACTTC. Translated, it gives CASSGGTAKETQYF.

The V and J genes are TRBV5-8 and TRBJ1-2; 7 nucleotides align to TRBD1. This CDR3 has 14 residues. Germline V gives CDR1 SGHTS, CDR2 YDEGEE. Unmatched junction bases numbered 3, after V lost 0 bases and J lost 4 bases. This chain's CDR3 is CASSLGTGSYGYTF. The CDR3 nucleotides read TGTGCCAGCAGCTTGGGGACAGGTTCCTATGGCTACACCTTC.

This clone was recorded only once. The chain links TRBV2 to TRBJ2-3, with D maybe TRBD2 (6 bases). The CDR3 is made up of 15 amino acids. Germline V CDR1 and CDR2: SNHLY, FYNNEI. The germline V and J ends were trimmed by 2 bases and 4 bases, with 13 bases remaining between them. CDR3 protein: CASSEYSGRADTQYF. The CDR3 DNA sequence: TGTGCCAGCAGTGAATATAGCGGTAGGGCAGATACGCAGTATTTT.

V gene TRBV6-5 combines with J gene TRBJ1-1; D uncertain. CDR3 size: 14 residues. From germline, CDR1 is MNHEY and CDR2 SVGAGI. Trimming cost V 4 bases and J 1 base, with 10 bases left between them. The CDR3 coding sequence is TGTGCCAGCAGTTTTCTTCCGGCGAACACTGAAGCTTTCTTT. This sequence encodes CASSFLPANTEAFF.

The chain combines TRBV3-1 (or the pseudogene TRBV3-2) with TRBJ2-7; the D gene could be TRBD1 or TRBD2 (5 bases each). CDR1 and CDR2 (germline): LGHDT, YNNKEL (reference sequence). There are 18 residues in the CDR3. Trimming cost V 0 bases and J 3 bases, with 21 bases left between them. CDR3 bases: TGTGCCAGCAGCCAAGAGGTTGCCCGGGGCAGCGGAAGCTACGAGCAGTACTTC. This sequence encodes CASSQEVARGSGSYEQYF.